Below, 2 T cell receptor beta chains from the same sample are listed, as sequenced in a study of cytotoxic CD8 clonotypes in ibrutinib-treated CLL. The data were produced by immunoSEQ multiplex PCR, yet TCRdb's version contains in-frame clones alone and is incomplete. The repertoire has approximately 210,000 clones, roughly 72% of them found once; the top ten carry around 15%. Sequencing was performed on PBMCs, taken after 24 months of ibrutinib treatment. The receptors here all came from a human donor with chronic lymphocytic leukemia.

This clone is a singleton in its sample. The CDR3 region has the DNA TGTGCCAGCACCGGGCAGAAGAACACTGAAGCTTTCTTT. It codes for CASTGQKNTEAFF. This sequence joins TRBV27 and TRBJ1-1; no firm D call. Per germline, CDR1 MNHEY and CDR2 SMNVEV (reference sequence). V was trimmed by 7 bases and J by 1 base, leaving 10 bases between them. This CDR3 comprises 13 residues.

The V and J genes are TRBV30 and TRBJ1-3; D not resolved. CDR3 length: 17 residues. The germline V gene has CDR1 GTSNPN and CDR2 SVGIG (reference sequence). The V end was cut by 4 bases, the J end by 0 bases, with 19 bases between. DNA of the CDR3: TGTGCCTGGAAGTTTCGATCGGGCCGTTACTCTGGAAACACCATATATTTT. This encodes CAWKFRSGRYSGNTIYF.